The 30 T cell receptor beta chains below were found in one sample sequenced in a study of CD8 T cells in ankylosing spondylitis. Whole-study results and caveats: For ankylosing spondylitis blood, a TCR beta motif of 8 or 9 highly homologous variants appeared characteristic.

For these receptors, no antigen is known. TCRdb reprocessed the 5' RACE reads with MiXCR, giving one entry per CDR3 protein. The table lists about 450,000 distinct CDR3 sequences, 20% to 30% of them singletons, with 0.89% in the top ten. Material: blood, either unsorted or a sorted T cell fraction (not recorded which). The receptors here all came from a male donor with ankylosing spondylitis.

This sequence joins TRBV12-3 or TRBV12-4 and TRBJ2-1; 7 bases agree with TRBD2. V lost 5 bases to trimming and J lost 4 bases; unmatched junction nucleotides: 8. The length of the CDR3 is 15 residues. CDR3 residues: CASSPSASGYNEQFF. For the CDR3, the DNA is TGTGCCAGCAGTCCCTCGGCTAGCGGATACAATGAGCAGTTCTTC.

This clonotype was recorded a few times. J is TRBJ2-3 and V is TRBV5-6; 10 nucleotides line up with TRBD1. Germline V gene lookup returns CDR1 SGHDT and CDR2 YYEEEE. Trimming cost V 1 base and J 7 bases; bases outside gene matches: 9. This CDR3 region has 16 residues. The DNA of the CDR3 is TGTGCCAGCAGCTTGTGGACAGGGGGAGGGGTAAATACGCAGTATTTT. Protein product: CASSLWTGGGVNTQYF.

The table lists this clonotype with a few counts. This chain uses TRBV5-1 with TRBJ2-3, with TRBD2 identical over 10 bases. CDR1 is SGHRS, CDR2 YFSETQ, per germline. J gave up 3 bases and V 0 bases, and 10 bases lay outside the gene matches. The CDR3 covers 18 residues. CDR3 nucleotides: TGCGCCAGCAGCTTGGGAGTGTCTAGCGGGAGTGGTACAGATACGCAGTATTTT. It translates to CASSLGVSSGSGTDTQYF.

This clonotype was found a few times. The chain combines TRBV7-9 with TRBJ1-5, with 7 bases matching TRBD1. The CDR3 totals 14 residues. J gave up 5 bases and V 4 bases, and 5 bases lay outside the gene matches. The germline V gene has CDR1 SEHNR and CDR2 FQNEAQ (reference sequence). CDR3 coding DNA: TGTGCCAGCAGCTGGACAGGCTTAGATCAGCCCCAGCATTTT. This codes for CASSWTGLDQPQHF.

V usage is TRBV7-2 and J usage is TRBJ2-7; 8 bases agree with TRBD1. Germline loops: CDR1 SGHTA, CDR2 FQGNSA. CDR3 size: 14 residues. The ends lost 6 bases at V and 3 bases at J; junction bases unmatched: 7. The CDR3 DNA reads as TGTGCCAGCAGTCCGGGACAGGCAAGCTACGAGCAGTACTTC. It encodes CASSPGQASYEQYF.

A few counts support this clonotype. The J gene is TRBJ2-7, the V gene TRBV20-1; no clear D. The CDR3 has 12 amino acids. Germline CDR1 DFQATT, CDR2 SNEGSKA (reference sequence). Trimming removed 6 bases at V and 2 bases at J, with 11 bases between. The CDR3 bases are TGCAGTGCCACGGACGCGACCTACGAGCAGTACTTC. Its translation: CSATDATYEQYF.

This clonotype was seen more than once but under ten times. The chain links TRBV5-1 to TRBJ2-1; 7 positions match TRBD1. The trim removed 0 bases at V and 8 bases at J, leaving 8 bases unmatched. In germline, CDR1 is SGHRS, CDR2 YFSETQ. This CDR3 has 15 residues. The CDR3 DNA sequence: TGCGCCAGCAGCTTGGGACAGGGTGGAATCGATGAGCAGTTCTTC. Protein sequence: CASSLGQGGIDEQFF. Full variable domain (rest looked up from reference TRBV5-1 and TRBJ2-1): KAGVTQTPRYLIKTRGQQVTLSCSPISGHRSVSWYQQTPGQGLQFLFEYFSETQRNKGNFPGRFSGRQFSNSRSEMNVSTLELGDSALYLCASSLGQGGIDEQFFGPGTRLTVL.

The chain recombines TRBV12-3 or TRBV12-4 with TRBJ2-1; D gene ambiguous. This CDR3 is built from 13 residues. Trimming stripped 2 bases from V and 6 bases from J, with 8 bases between. DNA for the CDR3: TGTGCCAGCAGTTTAACGGCGGTCAATGAGCAGTTCTTC. Protein sequence: CASSLTAVNEQFF.

The chain couples TRBV2 to TRBJ1-4; no clear D gene. Germline CDR1 is SNHLY and CDR2 is FYNNEI. V shed 7 bases and J shed 3 bases, with 9 bases lying between them. CDR3 length: 13 residues. For the CDR3, the DNA is TGTGCCAGCATCGGTTTGTCTAATGAAAAACTGTTTTTT. This sequence encodes CASIGLSNEKLFF. The full variable domain, with the rest looked up from reference TRBV2 and TRBJ1-4, is EPEVTQTPSHQVTQMGQEVILRCVPISNHLYFYWYRQILGQKVEFLVSFYNNEISEKSEIFDDQFSVERPDGSNFTLKIRSTKLEDSAMYFCASIGLSNEKLFFGSGTQLSVL.

This clonotype showed up many times. The chain joins TRBV18 to TRBJ2-5; unclear D gene. Germline assignment: CDR1 KGHSH and CDR2 LQKENI. The CDR3 contains 12 residues. Trimming removed 8 bases at V and 0 bases at J, with 7 bases between. This CDR3 reads CASSPNQETQYF. The CDR3 coding sequence is TGTGCCAGCAGCCCGAACCAAGAGACCCAGTACTTC.

This clonotype was observed a few times. The chain has TRBV6-1 and TRBJ1-5; TRBD1 might be the D (5 bases). This CDR3 comprises 15 residues. V lost 8 bases to trimming and J lost 3 bases, with 17 bases between them. CDR1 and CDR2 from the germline V gene are MNHNS and SASEGT. The CDR3 sequence: CASFLGQLINQPQHF. The CDR3 DNA follows: TGTGCCAGCTTTCTGGGGCAGCTAATCAATCAGCCCCAGCATTTT.

This clonotype was seen a few times. This chain uses TRBV7-2 with TRBJ1-5; 7 nucleotides agree with TRBD1. CDR1 and CDR2 from the germline V gene are SGHTA and FQGNSA. V shed 1 base and J 3 bases; nucleotides not matched to a gene: 6. CDR3 length equals 16 residues. The CDR3 DNA reads as TGTGCCAGCAGCTTAGAGGCAGGGGGTACCAATCAGCCCCAGCATTTT. Translation: CASSLEAGGTNQPQHF.

The chain has TRBV7-9 and TRBJ1-6; D gene uncertain. This CDR3 contains 14 residues. Germline V lookup: CDR1 SEHNR, CDR2 FQNEAQ (reference sequence). The V and J ends lost 3 bases and 4 bases respectively, with 7 bases between them. The CDR3 nucleotides read TGTGCCAGCAGCTTGGCAGTGTATAATTCACCCCTCCACTTT. Protein product: CASSLAVYNSPLHF. The variable domain in full, with the rest retrieved from reference TRBV7-9 and TRBJ1-6, is DTGVSQNPRHKITKRGQNVTFRCDPISEHNRLYWYRQTLGQGPEFLTYFQNEAQLEKSRLLSDRFSAERPKGSFSTLEIQRTEQGDSAMYLCASSLAVYNSPLHFGNGTRLTVT.

This rearrangement joins TRBV27 to TRBJ2-2; tentative D call: TRBD2 (7 bases). The CDR3 has 14 residues. Trimming removed 4 bases from V and 6 bases from J, with 12 bases in between. CDR1 is MNHEY, CDR2 SMNVEV, per germline (reference sequence). The chain's CDR3 is CASSSGRGAGELFF. As DNA, the CDR3 is TGTGCCAGCAGTTCGGGGAGGGGGGCCGGGGAGCTGTTTTTT.

This chain links TRBV3-1 with TRBJ1-1; possibly TRBD1 for D (5 bases). The V end lost 3 bases, the J end lost 4 bases, and 12 bases lay between the germline ends. Germline lookup yields CDR1 LGHDT and CDR2 YNNKEL (reference sequence). This CDR3 is built from 14 residues. The CDR3 DNA reads as TGTGCCAGCAGCCAGGGGGGGGTGTCCACTGAAGCTTTCTTT. This sequence encodes CASSQGGVSTEAFF.

J is TRBJ2-1 and V is TRBV20-1; possibly TRBD1 or TRBD2 for D (6 bases each). Trimming took 3 bases from V and 8 from J, leaving 14 bases between them. This CDR3 is 13 amino acids long. Germline V gene lookup returns CDR1 DFQATT and CDR2 SNEGSKA (reference sequence). The chain's CDR3 is CSASGVGGYEQFF. As DNA, the CDR3 is TGCAGTGCTAGTGGGGTCGGGGGCTATGAGCAGTTCTTC.

The chain has TRBV7-7 and TRBJ2-5; 9 bases agree with TRBD1. Germline V gene lookup returns CDR1 SSHAT and CDR2 FNYEAQ (reference sequence). Unmatched junction bases numbered 5, after V lost 5 bases and J lost 4 bases. The CDR3 is 14 amino acids. The CDR3 loop reads CASSPTGGPETQYF. The CDR3 nucleotides read TGTGCCAGCAGCCCAACAGGGGGCCCAGAGACCCAGTACTTC. The variable domain in full, with the rest retrieved from reference TRBV7-7 and TRBJ2-5, is GAGVSQSPRYKVTKRGQDVTLRCDPISSHATLYWYQQALGQGPEFLTYFNYEAQPDKSGLPSDRFSAERPEGSISTLTIQRTEQRDSAMYRCASSPTGGPETQYFGPGTRLLVL.

The chain employs TRBV12-3 or TRBV12-4 and TRBJ1-1, with 7 bases aligning to TRBD1. The CDR3 spans 14 residues. The trim removed 3 bases at V and 6 bases at J, leaving 7 bases unmatched. The CDR3 bases are TGTGCCAGCAGTTTTACAGCCAGGGGGGCTGAAGCTTTCTTT. Protein product: CASSFTARGAEAFF.

This rearrangement joins TRBV5-1 to TRBJ2-1; D gene uncertain. This CDR3 has 17 residues. Trimming took off 2 bases at V and 0 bases at J, with 15 bases between the two ends. CDR1 SGHRS and CDR2 YFSETQ come from the germline V gene. The CDR3 DNA is TGCGCCAGCAGCTTACTACCCAGGCCGGGCTCCTACAATGAGCAGTTCTTC. Translating gives CASSLLPRPGSYNEQFF.

This chain links TRBV4-1 with TRBJ2-5; 8 bases match TRBD1. Trimming cost V 8 bases and J 1 base; bases outside gene matches: 3. The CDR3 is made up of 13 amino acids. Germline V gene sequence: CDR1 MGHRA, CDR2 YSYEKL. The CDR3: CASGRGPQETQYF. The CDR3 bases are TGCGCCAGCGGCAGGGGGCCCCAAGAGACCCAGTACTTC.

With regard to this clonotype: One junction end does not reproduce the germline sequence, and a read error may be involved. The gene calls are TRBV11-2 and TRBJ2-1; TRBD2 matches 12 bases. The germline V gene has CDR1 SGHAT and CDR2 FQNNGV. The CDR3 is 18 residues long. In DNA form, the CDR3 reads TGTTCCAGCAGCTTAGTTGCTAGCGGGAGGGCCGGGGACAATGAGCAGTTCTTC. Residues: CSSSLVASGRAGDNEQFF.

This sequence joins TRBV29-1 and TRBJ1-2, with TRBD1 matching over 7 bases. Trimming at V came to 2 bases and at J to 4 bases, leaving 10 bases not matched to a gene. Germline V CDR1 and CDR2: SQVTM, ANQGSEA. The CDR3 is 15 residues long. The CDR3 region is CSVELVDYRGYGYTF. Written as DNA, the CDR3 is TGCAGCGTTGAATTGGTGGACTACAGGGGCTATGGCTACACCTTC. Full variable domain (remainder filled in from reference TRBV29-1 and TRBJ1-2): SAVISQKPSRDICQRGTSLTIQCQVDSQVTMMFWYRQQPGQSLTLIATANQGSEATYESGFVIDKFPISRPNLTFSTLTVSNMSPEDSSIYLCSVELVDYRGYGYTFGSGTRLTVV.

CDR3 amino acids: CSALDGAGGYTF. The CDR3 nucleotides are TGCAGTGCCCTGGACGGTGCGGGGGGCTACACCTTC. The rearrangement uses TRBV20-1 and TRBJ1-2; D uncertain. This CDR3 has 12 residues. Between the trimmed V and J ends, which lost 6 bases and 8 bases, there was a span of 16 bases. Germline V gene sequence: CDR1 DFQATT, CDR2 SNEGSKA (reference sequence).

V is TRBV30 and J is TRBJ1-3; D uncertain. The CDR3 sequence is 15 residues long. The germline CDR1 and CDR2 sequences are GTSNPN and SVGIG (reference sequence). V lost 4 bases to trimming and J lost 4 bases, with 17 bases between them. The chain's CDR3 is CAWKLDLNTGNTIYF. The CDR3 region has the DNA TGTGCCTGGAAATTGGACCTAAATACCGGAAACACCATATATTTT.

This clonotype was observed once. The rearrangement joins TRBV20-1 to TRBJ1-2; 7 bases align to TRBD1. Germline CDR1 reads DFQATT; CDR2 reads SNEGSKA (reference sequence). Germline trimming cut 3 bases from V and 3 bases from J; bases unmatched to any gene: 4. This CDR3 has 13 residues. CDR3 residues: CSASETGDYGYTF. The CDR3 DNA follows: TGCAGTGCTAGTGAAACAGGGGACTATGGCTACACCTTC.

This chain uses TRBV20-1 with TRBJ2-7; 10 bases fit TRBD1. CDR1 is DFQATT and CDR2 is SNEGSKA in the germline V gene (reference sequence). The V and J ends lost 6 bases and 2 bases, in that order; junction bases with no gene match: 7. This CDR3 comprises 14 residues. The CDR3 protein is CSAPRQGAAYEQYF. In DNA form, the CDR3 reads TGCAGTGCACCAAGACAGGGGGCGGCCTACGAGCAGTACTTC.

Ten or more counts support this clonotype. The V call is TRBV12-3 or TRBV12-4, the J call TRBJ2-1, with D tentatively TRBD2 (5 bases). V was trimmed by 3 bases and J by 0 bases, leaving 6 bases between them. The CDR3 consists of 14 residues. The CDR3 DNA sequence: TGTGCCAGCAGTTTCCGGGGCTCCTACAATGAGCAGTTCTTC. Its translation: CASSFRGSYNEQFF.

This clonotype was seen a handful of times. The chain links TRBV7-2 to TRBJ1-2, with 9 bases identical to TRBD1. The V gene end was trimmed by 5 bases and the J gene end by 4 bases; junction bases not matched to a gene: 8. This CDR3 is built from 15 residues. Germline V lookup: CDR1 SGHTA, CDR2 FQGNSA. CDR3 loop: CASSLTQGAAYGYTF. The CDR3 region has the DNA TGTGCCAGCAGCCTAACACAGGGGGCGGCCTATGGCTACACCTTC.

This clonotype appeared once. The chain uses TRBV5-5 and TRBJ2-7; D ambiguous. Between the trimmed V and J ends, which lost 0 bases and 5 bases, there was a span of 12 bases. The CDR3 runs to 14 residues. Germline loops: CDR1 SGHKS, CDR2 YYEKEE (reference sequence). CDR3 sequence reads: CASSLVAGTHEQYF. CDR3 DNA: TGTGCCAGCAGCTTGGTAGCAGGAACGCACGAGCAGTACTTC. The full variable domain, with the rest looked up from reference TRBV5-5 and TRBJ2-7, is DAGVTQSPTHLIKTRGQQVTLRCSPISGHKSVSWYQQVLGQGPQFIFQYYEKEERGRGNFPDRFSARQFPNYSSELNVNALLLGDSALYLCASSLVAGTHEQYFGPGTRLTVT.

This chain joins TRBV2 and TRBJ1-1; D gene uncertain. Germline V gene data show CDR1 as SNHLY and CDR2 as FYNNEI. The CDR3 length is 14 residues. With 4 bases removed from V and 1 base from J, the gap between germline ends came to 10 bases. As DNA, the CDR3 is TGTGCCAGCAGTGGGAGGAACTCGAACACTGAAGCTTTCTTT. Translation gives CASSGRNSNTEAFF.